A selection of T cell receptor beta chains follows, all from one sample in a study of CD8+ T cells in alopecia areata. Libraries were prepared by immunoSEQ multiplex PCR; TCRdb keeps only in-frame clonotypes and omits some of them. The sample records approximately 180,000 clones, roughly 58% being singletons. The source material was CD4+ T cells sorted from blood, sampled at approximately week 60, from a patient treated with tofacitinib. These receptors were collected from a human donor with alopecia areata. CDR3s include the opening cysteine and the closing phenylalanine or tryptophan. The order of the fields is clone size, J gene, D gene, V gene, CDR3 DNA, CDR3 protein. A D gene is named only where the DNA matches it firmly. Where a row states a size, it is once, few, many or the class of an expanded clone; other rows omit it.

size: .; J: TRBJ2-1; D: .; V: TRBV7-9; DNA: TGTGCCAGCAGAATTGGGGTCTCTGAGCAGTTCTTC; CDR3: CASRIGVSEQFF
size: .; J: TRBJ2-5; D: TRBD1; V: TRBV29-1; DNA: TGCAGCGTTGAGTCGCCAGGGGGAGAGACCCAGTACTTC; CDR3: CSVESPGGETQYF
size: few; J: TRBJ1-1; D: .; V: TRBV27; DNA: TGTGCCAGCAGTTTATGGGTAGGACAGAATGAAGCTTTCTTT; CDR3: CASSLWVGQNEAFF
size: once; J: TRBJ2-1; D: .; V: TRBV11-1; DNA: TGTGCCTCCCAGGGGAGTTACAATGAGCAGTTCTTC; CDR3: CASQGSYNEQFF
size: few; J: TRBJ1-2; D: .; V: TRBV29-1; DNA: TGCAGCGTTGGAGACCGGGACCTAGATGGCTACACCTTC; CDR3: CSVGDRDLDGYTF
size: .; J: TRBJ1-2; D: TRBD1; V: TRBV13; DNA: TGTGCCAGCAGCGGACAGGAAGACTATGGCTACACCTTC; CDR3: CASSGQEDYGYTF
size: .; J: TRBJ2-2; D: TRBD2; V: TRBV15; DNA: TGTGCCACCAGCAGAGACCCCGGGTTCGGGGGGGGCACCGGGGAGCTGTTTTTT; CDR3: CATSRDPGFGGGTGELFF
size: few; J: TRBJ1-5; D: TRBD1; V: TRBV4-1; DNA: TGCGCCAGCACCCCGACAGGGAAGGTTCAGCCCCAGCATTTT; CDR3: CASTPTGKVQPQHF
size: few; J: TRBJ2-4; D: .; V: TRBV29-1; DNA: TGCAGCGTTACGGGTAGGATGGCCAAAAACATTCAGTACTTC; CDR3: CSVTGRMAKNIQYF
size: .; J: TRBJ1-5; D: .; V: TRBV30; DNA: TGTGCCTGGAGTGACGGCCTGGCCGGGGTCGGGTTGCGGCAGCCCCAGCATTTT; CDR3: CAWSDGLAGVGLRQPQHF
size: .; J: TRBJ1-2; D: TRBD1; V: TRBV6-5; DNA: TGTGCCAGCGGACCGACAGGGAATAACTATGGCTACACCTTC; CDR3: CASGPTGNNYGYTF
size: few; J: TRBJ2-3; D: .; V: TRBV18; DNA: TGTGCCAGCCTCAAAACAGATACGCAGTATTTT; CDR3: CASLKTDTQYF
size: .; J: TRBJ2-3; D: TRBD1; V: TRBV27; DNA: TGTGCCAGCAGTCCCCGGGACAGGGGGCCTAGGAGGACAGATACGCAGTATTTT; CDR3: CASSPRDRGPRRTDTQYF
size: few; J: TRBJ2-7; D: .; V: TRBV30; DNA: TGTGCCTGCCGACTCTCTACTAGGGCCGGCGAGCAGTACTTC; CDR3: CACRLSTRAGEQYF
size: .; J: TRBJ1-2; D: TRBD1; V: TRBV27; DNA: TGTGCCAGCAGTCAACAGGGGGCCGGCGGCTACACCTTC; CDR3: CASSQQGAGGYTF
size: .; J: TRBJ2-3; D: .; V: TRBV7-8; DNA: TGTGCCAGCAGCTTACGGAGAGCGGGACAGGCTAGCACAGATACGCAGTATTTT; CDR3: CASSLRRAGQASTDTQYF
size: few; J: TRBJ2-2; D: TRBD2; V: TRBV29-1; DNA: TGCAGCGGGCTAGCGGGGGGGAACACCGGGGAGCTGTTTTTT; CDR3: CSGLAGGNTGELFF
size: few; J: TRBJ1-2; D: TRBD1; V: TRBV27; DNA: TGTGCCAGCAGTGACTTAACTCAGGGGGCGATACGCTATGGCTACACCTTC; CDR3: CASSDLTQGAIRYGYTF
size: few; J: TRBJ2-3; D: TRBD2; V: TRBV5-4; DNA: TGTGCCAGCAAAGCCGGGACTAGCGGGGGGGCCCTAGATACGCAGTATTTT; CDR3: CASKAGTSGGALDTQYF
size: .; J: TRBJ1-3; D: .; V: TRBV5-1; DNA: TGCGCCAGCATCGGCTCTGGAAACACCATATATTTT; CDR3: CASIGSGNTIYF
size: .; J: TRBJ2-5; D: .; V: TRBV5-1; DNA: TGCGCCAGCAGCTTGGGTCAGGCCGGAGGAGAGACCCAGTACTTC; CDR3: CASSLGQAGGETQYF
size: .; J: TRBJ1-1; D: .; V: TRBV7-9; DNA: TGTGCCAGCAGCTTAGCACGCGGGGACACTGAAGCTTTCTTT; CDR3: CASSLARGDTEAFF
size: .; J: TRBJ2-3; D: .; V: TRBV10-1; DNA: TGCGCCAGCAGTGAGATAGCCGGCCCCGATACGCAGTATTTT; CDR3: CASSEIAGPDTQYF
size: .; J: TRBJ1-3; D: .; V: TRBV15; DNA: TGTGCCACCAGCAGAGATCGAGGGACGGCTGGAAACACCATATATTTT; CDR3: CATSRDRGTAGNTIYF